The T cell receptor (beta chain) described here comes from a study of T cell repertoires in cytomegalovirus infection. Overall study: Public TCR beta signatures marked donors with CMV infection and the matching HLA.

The CDR3 is made up of 13 amino acids. The junction had 9 bases not matched to a gene; V was cut back by 9 bases and J by 8 bases. Per germline, CDR1 SNHLY and CDR2 FYNNEI. This clonotype showed up just a few times. The antigen remains undetermined. Study-wide points: The cumulative frequency of public TCR beta families distinguished individuals who carried CMV together with the relevant HLA. Across the ex vivo response, the dominant clonotypes were HLA-C-restricted CMV-specific TCR beta clonotypes.

TCRdb independently ran MiXCR on the reads; one entry per CDR3 protein. In the table there are approximately 500,000 distinct CDR3 sequences, 11% of which are singletons. V gene TRBV2 combines with J gene TRBJ2-1; 8 bases fit TRBD2. This TCR derives from a human donor in good health (CMV status not recorded). Some clones in this sample may be carry-over from other donors' samples. Specimen: PBMCs. The CDR3 DNA is TGTGCCAGTCTCCCGGGGGGGCCAGATGAGCAGTTCTTC. Residues: CASLPGGPDEQFF.